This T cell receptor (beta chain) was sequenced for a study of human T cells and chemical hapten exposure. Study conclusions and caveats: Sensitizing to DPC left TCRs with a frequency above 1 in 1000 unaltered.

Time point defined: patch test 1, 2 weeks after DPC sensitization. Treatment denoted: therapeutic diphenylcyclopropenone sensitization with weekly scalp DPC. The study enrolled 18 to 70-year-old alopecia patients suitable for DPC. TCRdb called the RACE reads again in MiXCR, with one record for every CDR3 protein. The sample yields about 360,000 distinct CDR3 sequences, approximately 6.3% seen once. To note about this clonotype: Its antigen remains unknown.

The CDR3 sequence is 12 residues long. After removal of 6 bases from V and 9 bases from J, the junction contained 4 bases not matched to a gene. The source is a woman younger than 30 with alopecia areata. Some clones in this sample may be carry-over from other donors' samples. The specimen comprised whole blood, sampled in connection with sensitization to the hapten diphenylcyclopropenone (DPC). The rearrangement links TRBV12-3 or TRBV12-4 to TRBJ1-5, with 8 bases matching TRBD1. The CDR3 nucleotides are TGTGCCAGCAGCGGGACAGGTCGGCCCCAGCATTTT. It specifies CASSGTGRPQHF.